Following are 19 T cell receptor beta chains from one sample sequenced in a study of T cell repertoires in cytomegalovirus infection. Each CDR3 protein gets one entry after TCRdb re-called the reads with MiXCR. The sample yields 450,000 to 600,000 distinct CDR3 sequences, over 9% seen once. The sequencing input was PBMCs. The receptors stem from a human donor in good health (CMV status not recorded). Some clones in this sample may be carry-over from other donors' samples.

The CDR3 sequence is CAISGTGTGEKLFF. Here the CDR3 DNA reads TGTGCCATCAGTGGGACAGGGACGGGTGAAAAACTGTTTTTT. This chain connects TRBV10-3 to TRBJ1-4; 8 nucleotides line up with TRBD1. The J segment lost 7 bases and the V segment lost 4 bases, leaving 5 bases of the junction unmatched. The germline V gene has CDR1 ENHRY and CDR2 SYGVKD. This CDR3 spans 14 amino acids.

The chain carries TRBV29-1 and TRBJ1-2; 12 nucleotides match TRBD1. Germline loops: CDR1 SQVTM, CDR2 ANQGSEA. The trim removed 6 bases at V and 6 bases at J, leaving 8 bases unmatched. This CDR3 spans 14 amino acids. The CDR3 loop is CSVIRDRGLNGYTF. The CDR3 DNA reads as TGCAGCGTCATCCGGGACAGGGGGCTGAATGGCTACACCTTC. The full variable domain, completed using reference TRBV29-1 and TRBJ1-2, is SAVISQKPSRDICQRGTSLTIQCQVDSQVTMMFWYRQQPGQSLTLIATANQGSEATYESGFVIDKFPISRPNLTFSTLTVSNMSPEDSSIYLCSVIRDRGLNGYTFGSGTRLTVV.

Many counts were recorded for this clonotype. The V gene is TRBV6-5, the J gene TRBJ1-1, with D tentatively TRBD1 (6 bases). With 0 bases removed from V and 3 bases from J, the gap between germline ends came to 26 bases. Germline loops: CDR1 MNHEY, CDR2 SVGAGI. The CDR3 covers 20 residues. CDR3 residues: CASSYSRGRPGAGKDTEAFF. The CDR3 coding sequence is TGTGCCAGCAGTTACTCTCGGGGGAGACCGGGGGCGGGTAAGGACACTGAAGCTTTCTTT.

At least ten counts were recorded for this clonotype. The gene calls are TRBV7-8 and TRBJ2-7; D gene ambiguous. The length of the CDR3 is 14 residues. The germline V and J ends were trimmed by 0 bases and 3 bases, with 9 bases remaining between them. Germline V gene data show CDR1 as SGHVS and CDR2 as FQNEAQ. The CDR3 region has the DNA TGTGCCAGCAGCTTAGCGATTCCGAGCTACGAGCAGTACTTC. Protein sequence: CASSLAIPSYEQYF.

On this clonotype itself: The germline gene is not matched at one end of the junction; a read error may be the cause. The chain couples TRBV18 to TRBJ2-1; possible D gene TRBD1, 6 bases. CDR1 KGHSH and CDR2 LQKENI come from the germline V gene. This CDR3 spans 14 amino acids. CDR3 loop: CASSPGQTYNEQLF. The CDR3 nucleotides read TGTGCCAGCTCGCCCGGACAGACCTACAATGAGCAGTTATTC.

The rearrangement joins TRBV6-2 or TRBV6-3 to TRBJ1-5, with 10 bases lining up with TRBD1. CDR3 length: 17 amino acids. V was clipped by 4 bases and J by 1 base; unmatched bases: 7. Germline V gives CDR1 MNHEY, CDR2 SVGEGT. For the CDR3, the DNA is TGTGCCAGCAGTTTTGGGACAGGGGCCCTCAGCAATCAGCCCCAGCATTTT. Its translation is CASSFGTGALSNQPQHF.

This clonotype was observed many times. The chain is built from TRBV7-6 and TRBJ2-2; TRBD1 agrees at 9 bases. The length of the CDR3 is 19 residues. Germline loops: CDR1 SGHVS, CDR2 FNYEAQ. The V and J ends lost 0 bases and 5 bases, in that order; junction bases with no gene match: 13. The CDR3 nucleotides read TGTGCCAGCAGCTTAGCTTTATTGGGACAGGGATCTTTGACCGGGGAGCTGTTTTTT. Translated: CASSLALLGQGSLTGELFF.

This clonotype has a handful of counts. The V gene is TRBV19, the J gene TRBJ2-3, with 11 bases matching TRBD2. V dropped 1 base and J dropped 7; count of bases not matched to a gene: 4. Per germline, CDR1 LNHDA and CDR2 SQIVND (reference sequence). The CDR3 is made up of 15 amino acids. CDR3 region: CASSIVIAGGNTQYF. Written as DNA, the CDR3 is TGTGCCAGTAGTATAGTGATAGCGGGGGGGAATACGCAGTATTTT. The full variable domain, its missing parts supplied by reference TRBV19 and TRBJ2-3, is DGGITQSPKYLFRKEGQNVTLSCEQNLNHDAMYWYRQDPGQGLRLIYYSQIVNDFQKGDIAEGYSVSREKKESFPLTVTSAQKNPTAFYLCASSIVIAGGNTQYFGPGTRLTVL.

This clonotype was recorded many times. The rearrangement joins TRBV7-8 to TRBJ2-3; 8 nucleotides match TRBD1. CDR3 length equals 16 residues. J lost 0 bases, V lost 3 bases, and 5 bases had no gene match. Germline V gene lookup returns CDR1 SGHVS and CDR2 FQNEAQ. As DNA, the CDR3 is TGTGCCAGCAGCTTTGGGACAGGCATTAGCACAGATACGCAGTATTTT. Translation: CASSFGTGISTDTQYF. Supplemented by reference TRBV7-8 and TRBJ2-3, the full variable domain reads GAGVSQSPRYKVAKRGQDVALRCDPISGHVSLFWYQQALGQGPEFLTYFQNEAQLDKSGLPSDRFFAERPEGSVSTLKIQRTQQEDSAVYLCASSFGTGISTDTQYFGPGTRLTVL.

A word on this clonotype: At one end, the junction sequence differs from germline, possibly due to a read error. This chain's CDR3 is CSAEGLADQETQYF. As DNA, the CDR3 is TGCAGCGCTGAAGGGCTAGCGGACCAAGAGACCCAGTACTTC. The rearrangement links TRBV29-1 to TRBJ2-5, with TRBD2 identical over 7 bases. The CDR3 is made up of 14 amino acids. Looked up from germline, CDR1 is SQVTM and CDR2 is ANQGSEA.

This clonotype was detected many times. J is TRBJ1-3 and V is TRBV12-3 or TRBV12-4; D remains ambiguous. The CDR3 sequence is 16 residues long. V gave up 6 bases and J gave up 4 bases, with 19 bases separating them. CDR3 residues: CASSTPRPSGGNTIYF. Written as DNA, the CDR3 is TGTGCCAGCAGCACACCCAGACCGTCTGGGGGAAACACCATATATTTT.

This clonotype was seen ten or more times. This rearrangement joins TRBV7-2 to TRBJ2-1, with 9 bases aligning to TRBD2. Germline V gene data show CDR1 as SGHTA and CDR2 as FQGNSA. Unmatched junction bases numbered 11, after V lost 5 bases and J lost 0 bases. This CDR3 spans 18 amino acids. CDR3 DNA: TGTGCCAGCAGCCTCAATCCGGGACTAGCACTCTCCTACAATGAGCAGTTCTTC. This translates into CASSLNPGLALSYNEQFF.

This clonotype was picked up many times. The chain has TRBV7-2 and TRBJ1-3, with D perhaps TRBD1 (5 bases). The germline V gene has CDR1 SGHTA and CDR2 FQGNSA. CDR3 length equals 15 residues. Trimming cost V 3 bases and J 4 bases, with 13 bases left between them. The CDR3 DNA follows: TGTGCCAGCAGCTTCTCTGACAGTTCCGGAAACACCATATATTTT. This encodes CASSFSDSSGNTIYF.

The chain employs TRBV30 and TRBJ2-6; D remains ambiguous. The CDR3 consists of 15 residues. Germline assignment: CDR1 GTSNPN and CDR2 SVGIG (reference sequence). V lost 2 bases and J lost 2, with 10 bases in between. The CDR3 bases are TGTGCCTGGAGTTTAATAGGGACTGGGGCCAACGTCCTGACTTTC. It translates to CAWSLIGTGANVLTF.

The chain is built from TRBV4-1 and TRBJ2-5, with D tentatively TRBD1 (5 bases). Germline V lookup: CDR1 MGHRA, CDR2 YSYEKL. This CDR3 has 17 amino acids. The V end lost 1 base, the J end lost 2 bases, and 17 bases lay between the germline ends. The CDR3 DNA follows: TGCGCCAGCAGCCAAGGACAGCTCTACCGGAGACAAGAGACCCAGTACTTC. It codes for CASSQGQLYRRQETQYF.

This clonotype has just a few counts. J is TRBJ2-3 and V is TRBV12-3 or TRBV12-4, with D tentatively TRBD2 (6 bases). The CDR3 totals 15 residues. Trimming removed 5 bases from V and 1 base from J, with 13 bases in between. The CDR3 sequence: CASSPRLGRTDTQYF. The CDR3 DNA reads TGTGCCAGCAGTCCACGACTAGGGCGCACAGATACGCAGTATTTT.

This clonotype showed up just a few times. The gene calls are TRBV7-9 and TRBJ1-2; D is ambiguous. Germline lookup yields CDR1 SEHNR and CDR2 FQNEAQ (reference sequence). CDR3 length: 14 residues. The V and J ends lost 1 base and 8 bases respectively, with 14 bases between them. For the CDR3, the DNA is TGTGCCAGCAGCTTAGGATCCACCCTGGGAGGCTACACCTTC. It codes for CASSLGSTLGGYTF.

This clonotype was counted many times. The CDR3 nucleotides read TGTGCCAGCAGCTTAGTTTCGCAAGGCGAGCAGTACTTC. Translating it yields CASSLVSQGEQYF. The chain combines TRBV11-2 with TRBJ2-7; D remains ambiguous. Trimming left V 1 base short and J 6 bases short, with 10 bases between. This CDR3 is 13 amino acids long. In germline, CDR1 is SGHAT, CDR2 FQNNGV.

In its sample, this clonotype was seen a few times. V is TRBV20-1 and J is TRBJ2-3; TRBD2 matches at 8 bases. V shed 6 bases and J 2 bases; nucleotides not matched to a gene: 10. The CDR3 length is 15 residues. Germline lookup yields CDR1 DFQATT and CDR2 SNEGSKA (reference sequence). CDR3 bases: TGCAGTGCCCGGGAACTAGCGGCTTACACAGATACGCAGTATTTT. It is translated as CSARELAAYTDTQYF.